This T cell receptor (beta chain) came from a study of cytomegalovirus exposure and HLA in healthy donors. Turning to the study itself: Researchers previously reported finding more than 100 million unique TCR beta sequences from 150 million to 200 million T cells. An early release of data contained 80 million to 85 million unique TCRs, which came from HLA-typed donors. General study points: Excluded: some indistinguishable V segments such as TRBV6-2 and TRBV6-3. Per a later analysis, HLA-associated TCR beta chains showed more clonal expansion than other, equally common TCR beta chains.

The PCR made use of 60 Vbeta and 13 Jbeta primers. Generated by immunoSEQ multiplex PCR, the TCRdb table keeps only in-frame clones and is missing some. The sample records 120,000 or so clones, about 74% being singletons. For this clone: The antigen is undetermined.

The CDR3 runs 13 residues. CDR1 LNHDA and CDR2 SQIVND come from the germline V gene (reference sequence). Deletions cut 4 bases from V and 4 bases from J, with 8 bases between. The V gene is TRBV19, the J gene TRBJ1-5, with D possibly being TRBD1 (5 bases). The TCR sequence derives from a woman in her forties or fifties in good health and CMV-seropositive. The specimen was PBMCs. The DNA for the CDR3 is TGTGCCAGTAGTACGGGGGGTAATCAGCCCCAGCATTTT. Protein sequence: CASSTGGNQPQHF.